Listed below are T cell receptor beta chains from one sample, sequenced in a study of blood T cells in healthy people across ages. TCRdb used MiXCR to reprocess the 5' RACE reads, holding one entry per CDR3 protein. The profile shows approximately 900,000 distinct CDR3 sequences, around 49% of them singletons. Sequencing used blood. These receptors were collected from a man aged 25-40 years in good health. CDR3s include the opening cysteine and the closing phenylalanine or tryptophan.

j_gene: TRBJ2-1; v_gene: TRBV9; CDR3aa: CASSVGTGGLNEQFF
j_gene: TRBJ1-2; v_gene: TRBV6-1; CDR3aa: CAGSVTGGAYGYTF
j_gene: TRBJ2-3; v_gene: TRBV20-1; CDR3aa: CSARVTSGYTDTQYF
j_gene: TRBJ2-5; v_gene: TRBV4-1; CDR3aa: CASSQDFPPAQYF
j_gene: TRBJ2-5; v_gene: TRBV20-1; CDR3aa: CSARLAGGRETQYF
j_gene: TRBJ2-1; v_gene: TRBV29-1; CDR3aa: CSGRMAYLQFF
j_gene: TRBJ2-1; v_gene: TRBV12-3/TRBV12-4; CDR3aa: CASERGPAYNEQFF
j_gene: TRBJ1-5; v_gene: TRBV7-8; CDR3aa: CASSSDFARGNQPQHF
j_gene: TRBJ1-2; v_gene: TRBV11-3; CDR3aa: CASSPPDRSYGYTF
j_gene: TRBJ1-1; v_gene: TRBV20-1; CDR3aa: CSGPGQGISEAFF
j_gene: TRBJ2-3; v_gene: TRBV7-9; CDR3aa: CASSISTSTDTQYF
j_gene: TRBJ2-1; v_gene: TRBV7-6; CDR3aa: CASSRPLDRVTYNEQFF
j_gene: TRBJ2-5; v_gene: TRBV28; CDR3aa: CASSLDPRGQGVQETQYF
j_gene: TRBJ1-4; v_gene: TRBV6-5; CDR3aa: CASKSGFANEKLFF
j_gene: TRBJ1-2; v_gene: TRBV5-1; CDR3aa: CASSLESGGSYGYTF
j_gene: TRBJ2-3; v_gene: TRBV20-1; CDR3aa: CSAHFAQRGVPTDTQYF
j_gene: TRBJ2-3; v_gene: TRBV20-1; CDR3aa: CSAGGERTQYF
j_gene: TRBJ2-1; v_gene: TRBV7-2; CDR3aa: CASRPQGGYNEQFF
j_gene: TRBJ2-5; v_gene: TRBV6-2/TRBV6-3; CDR3aa: CASSPQRLAGQETQYF
j_gene: TRBJ2-4; v_gene: TRBV15; CDR3aa: CATSRDPLAKNIQYF
j_gene: TRBJ2-3; v_gene: TRBV20-1; CDR3aa: CSAFGLAGGKQYF
j_gene: TRBJ2-2; v_gene: TRBV30; CDR3aa: CACQGGPGELFF
j_gene: TRBJ2-3; v_gene: TRBV27; CDR3aa: CAPIRSKTTDTQYF
j_gene: TRBJ2-2; v_gene: TRBV3-1; CDR3aa: CASSQIGGRGTGELFF
j_gene: TRBJ1-4; v_gene: TRBV4-1; CDR3aa: CASSPDREGLEKLFF